One and the same sample provided the 19 T cell receptor beta chains below, sequenced in a study of T-cell reconstitution after alpha-beta-depleted transplantation in children. Unique molecular identifiers were built into the TCRbeta library. A single record per CDR3 protein comes from TCRdb applying MiXCR to the PCR reads. The data hold some 830,000 distinct CDR3 sequences, with 16% observed a single time. The source material was PBMCs, mostly from graft donor cells, sampled 360 days after TCRalphabeta/CD19-depleted stem cell transplant. The receptors originated from a male patient aged 10 to 17 who had a stem cell transplant for acute lymphoblastic leukemia, so the T cells may come from the graft donor.

The chain links TRBV20-1 to TRBJ2-7, with 10 bases aligning to TRBD1. The CDR3 length is 15 residues. Per germline, CDR1 DFQATT and CDR2 SNEGSKA (reference sequence). J was trimmed by 0 bases and V by 6 bases; bases with no gene match: 8. CDR3 in DNA: TGCAGTGCCAGTCCTGGGGACAGGGGCTCCTACGAGCAGTACTTC. Translating gives CSASPGDRGSYEQYF.

This clonotype turned up a few times. The chain recombines TRBV12-3 or TRBV12-4 with TRBJ1-5, with D hard to call. The CDR3 runs 15 residues. Trimming removed 3 bases from V and 2 bases from J, with 11 bases in between. The CDR3 nucleotides read TGTGCCAGCAGTTTGGGTTGGAGCGGCAATCAGCCCCAGCATTTT. Its translation: CASSLGWSGNQPQHF.

This clonotype was detected many times. V is TRBV13 and J is TRBJ2-2; tentative D call: TRBD2 (6 bases). CDR1 is PRHDT, CDR2 FYEKMQ, per germline (reference sequence). The CDR3 runs 14 residues. Trimming pared 7 bases from V and 4 bases from J, leaving 13 bases between. The CDR3 coding sequence is TGTGCCAGCATCGGGAGTGGCCTCACCGGGGAGCTGTTTTTT. Translating it yields CASIGSGLTGELFF.

The V and J genes are TRBV11-1 and TRBJ1-1; maybe TRBD1 (5 bases). Germline CDR1 SGHAT, CDR2 FQDESV (reference sequence). V lost 3 bases and J lost 3, with 11 bases in between. The CDR3 length is 14 residues. For the CDR3, the DNA is TGTGCCAGCAGCTTCTCAGGGTTTTACACTGAAGCTTTCTTT. Its protein product is CASSFSGFYTEAFF.

This clonotype has more than one count but fewer than ten. CDR3 sequence: CASRETVIGNTEAFF. The CDR3 DNA reads as TGTGCCAGCAGGGAGACAGTGATCGGGAACACTGAAGCTTTCTTT. This rearrangement joins TRBV11-2 to TRBJ1-1, with D perhaps matching TRBD1 (5 bases). Germline CDR1 reads SGHAT; CDR2 reads FQNNGV. Trimming pared 6 bases from V and 1 base from J, leaving 15 bases between. CDR3 length: 15 amino acids.

There are a few counts of this clonotype. This chain joins TRBV5-5 and TRBJ2-1; TRBD2 agrees at 16 bases. CDR1 is SGHKS, CDR2 YYEKEE, per germline (reference sequence). The V and J ends lost 4 bases and 5 bases, in that order; junction bases with no gene match: 6. The CDR3 loop spans 17 amino acids. CDR3 residues: CASSPGLAGGRNNEQFF. As DNA, the CDR3 is TGTGCCAGCAGCCCGGGACTAGCGGGAGGGCGTAACAATGAGCAGTTCTTC.

This clonotype appeared many times. CDR3 sequence: CASSLGIAGGQETQYF. Written as DNA, the CDR3 is TGTGCCAGCAGTTTAGGGATAGCGGGAGGACAAGAGACCCAGTACTTC. The chain employs TRBV12-3 or TRBV12-4 and TRBJ2-5, with 10 nucleotides matching TRBD2. This CDR3 is built from 16 residues. V shed 1 base and J 2 bases; nucleotides not matched to a gene: 4.

V and J are TRBV12-3 or TRBV12-4 and TRBJ1-2; 7 nucleotides align to TRBD1. V lost 2 bases, J lost 8 bases, and 11 bases stayed unmatched. The CDR3 contains 15 residues. The CDR3 protein is CASSLRTGFNRGYTF. CDR3 DNA sequence: TGTGCCAGCAGTTTAAGGACAGGCTTCAATCGAGGCTACACCTTC.

The CDR3 sequence is CASSDSGRAVTGELFF. The CDR3 DNA sequence: TGTGCCAGCAGTGATAGCGGGAGGGCGGTCACCGGGGAGCTGTTTTTT. The V and J genes are TRBV12-3 or TRBV12-4 and TRBJ2-2; 11 bases agree with TRBD2. Trimming removed 5 bases from V and 4 bases from J; junction bases left unmatched: 6. The CDR3 spans 16 residues.

This clonotype was counted a few times. The chain employs TRBV3-1 and TRBJ2-1, with 8 bases identical to TRBD2. The CDR3 consists of 16 residues. Germline V gives CDR1 LGHDT, CDR2 YNNKEL (reference sequence). Trimming removed 0 bases from V and 1 base from J; junction bases left unmatched: 2. The CDR3: CASSQDSGDSYNEQFF. The CDR3 region has the DNA TGTGCCAGCAGCCAAGATAGCGGGGATTCCTACAATGAGCAGTTCTTC.

This clonotype showed up many times. This chain uses TRBV29-1 with TRBJ2-1; perhaps TRBD2 as D (5 bases). This CDR3 spans 14 amino acids. V was clipped by 3 bases and J by 5 bases, with 14 bases between them. Germline lookup yields CDR1 SQVTM and CDR2 ANQGSEA. The CDR3 is CSVDVGVGNNEQFF. The DNA of the CDR3 is TGCAGCGTTGATGTGGGAGTGGGGAACAATGAGCAGTTCTTC.

The chain has TRBV6-1 and TRBJ2-5, with D perhaps TRBD1 (6 bases). The germline V gene encodes CDR1 MNHNS and CDR2 SASEGT. The germline V and J ends were trimmed by 10 bases and 1 base, with 13 bases remaining between them. The CDR3 loop spans 13 amino acids. The CDR3 DNA follows: TGTGCCACGGGGCGGACAGTCCAAGAGACCCAGTACTTC. Translation: CATGRTVQETQYF.

J is TRBJ2-5 and V is TRBV5-1; a possible D gene is TRBD1 (6 bases). The ends were cut back, 3 bases at V and 2 bases at J, with 11 bases in the middle. The length of the CDR3 is 14 residues. CDR1 is SGHRS, CDR2 YFSETQ, per germline. CDR3 sequence (DNA): TGCGCCAGCAGCTGGGACACGTTACAAGAGACCCAGTACTTC. Its translation: CASSWDTLQETQYF.

This clonotype turned up a few times. DNA of the CDR3: TGTGCCAGCTCACCGATGGCCCAGGGGGATCAGCCCCAGCATTTT. Protein: CASSPMAQGDQPQHF. The rearrangement links TRBV18 to TRBJ1-5; 7 bases are a match to TRBD1. Germline lookup yields CDR1 KGHSH and CDR2 LQKENI. The CDR3 extends over 15 amino acids. Trimming removed 3 bases from V and 5 bases from J; junction bases left unmatched: 7.

This clonotype was counted many times. The chain links TRBV6-1 to TRBJ2-7; 11 bases fit TRBD2. Germline CDR1 and CDR2: MNHNS and SASEGT. The CDR3 runs 17 residues. V lost 6 bases to trimming and J lost 5 bases; unmatched junction nucleotides: 15. This CDR3 reads CASSTTLLAGGHNEQYF. For the CDR3, the DNA is TGTGCCAGCAGCACTACTCTTCTAGCGGGAGGCCACAACGAGCAGTACTTC.

The chain carries TRBV4-2 and TRBJ2-3, with 9 bases lining up with TRBD2. In germline, CDR1 is LGHNA, CDR2 YNFKEQ. The ends lost 3 bases at V and 0 bases at J; junction bases unmatched: 7. The CDR3 is 17 residues long. CDR3 nucleotides: TGTGCCAGCAGCCAGCCGGCGGGAGGGCCGAGCACAGATACGCAGTATTTT. It yields the protein CASSQPAGGPSTDTQYF.

This clonotype appeared a few times. The J gene is TRBJ2-7, the V gene TRBV30; 7 nucleotides agree with TRBD1. J lost 3 bases, V lost 5 bases, and 7 bases had no gene match. Per the germline V gene, CDR1 is GTSNPN and CDR2 is SVGIG (reference sequence). CDR3 length: 13 amino acids. The CDR3 coding sequence is TGTGCCTGGCAGGGACAGCTAAACTACGAGCAGTACTTC. As protein: CAWQGQLNYEQYF.

This clonotype was counted many times. This chain links TRBV11-2 with TRBJ2-3, with 8 bases matching TRBD2. CDR1 is SGHAT and CDR2 is FQNNGV in the germline V gene. J gave up 6 bases and V 0 bases, and 5 bases lay outside the gene matches. The CDR3 covers 15 residues. The CDR3 reads CASSLEGLGHDTQYF. The CDR3 DNA reads as TGTGCCAGCAGCTTAGAGGGACTAGGACACGATACGCAGTATTTT. Combining the CDR3 with reference TRBV11-2 and TRBJ2-3 gives the whole variable domain EAGVAQSPRYKIIEKRQSVAFWCNPISGHATLYWYQQILGQGPKLLIQFQNNGVVDDSQLPKDRFSAERLKGVDSTLKIQPAKLEDSAVYLCASSLEGLGHDTQYFGPGTRLTVL.

The V gene is TRBV5-1, the J gene TRBJ2-7; D may be TRBD1 (5 bases). CDR3 size: 14 residues. V was pared by 1 base and J by 2 bases, with 10 bases between. CDR1 is SGHRS and CDR2 is YFSETQ in the germline V gene. The CDR3 nucleotides read TGCGCCAGCAGCTTGATGCTGACAGCCTACGAGCAGTACTTC. Translated: CASSLMLTAYEQYF.